Below are 19 T cell receptor beta chains sequenced from a single sample in a study of T cell responses to AZD1222 COVID-19 vaccine. The data were produced by immunoSEQ multiplex PCR, yet TCRdb's version contains in-frame clones alone and is incomplete. The table includes approximately 150,000 clones, around nine tenths detected once. The sample here was peripheral blood, taken on day 0 of AZD1222 vaccination. The receptors were sampled from an adult in good health.

This chain connects TRBV28 to TRBJ2-5; tentative D call: TRBD1 (6 bases). The CDR3 runs 16 residues. The germline V gene has CDR1 MDHEN and CDR2 SYDVKM. The V end was cut by 2 bases, the J end by 0 bases, with 13 bases between. CDR3 coding DNA: TGTGCCAGCAGTTTACTAGGGGGTTCGTACCAAGAGACCCAGTACTTC. Protein sequence: CASSLLGGSYQETQYF.

This clone has more than one count but fewer than ten. The chain carries TRBV5-5 and TRBJ1-3; TRBD1 agrees at 9 bases. V was pared by 4 bases and J by 6 bases, with 5 bases of the junction left unmatched. The CDR3 length is 14 residues. Germline CDR1 is SGHKS and CDR2 is YYEKEE (reference sequence). CDR3 sequence reads: CASSRGQGENTIYF. DNA of the CDR3: TGTGCCAGCAGCCGGGGACAGGGAGAAAACACCATATATTTT.

This clone appeared a single time. The V and J genes are TRBV19 and TRBJ2-2; TRBD2 agrees at 12 bases. Germline CDR1 LNHDA, CDR2 SQIVND (reference sequence). CDR3 size: 15 residues. Trimming cost V 6 bases and J 3 bases; bases outside gene matches: 2. The CDR3: CASRRLAGDTGELFF. The CDR3 DNA follows: TGTGCCAGTAGGAGACTAGCGGGGGACACCGGGGAGCTGTTTTTT.

V is TRBV30 and J is TRBJ1-6; D not certain. The V and J ends lost 6 bases and 0 bases respectively, with 6 bases between them. There are 13 residues in the CDR3. The germline CDR1 and CDR2 sequences are GTSNPN and SVGIG (reference sequence). The CDR3 DNA reads as TGTGCCTGCAGTTCCTCCTATAATTCACCCCTCCACTTT. This translates into CACSSSYNSPLHF.

The chain employs TRBV27 and TRBJ1-2; TRBD1 is a possible D gene (6 bases). This CDR3 is 14 amino acids long. Germline V gene data show CDR1 as MNHEY and CDR2 as SMNVEV (reference sequence). Trimming removed 4 bases from V and 7 bases from J, with 16 bases in between. Here the CDR3 reads CASSSTGSHPGYTF. The CDR3 nucleotides are TGTGCCAGCAGTTCGACAGGATCCCACCCTGGCTACACCTTC.

The chain uses TRBV7-3 and TRBJ2-5; D uncertain. This CDR3 is built from 14 residues. Looked up from germline, CDR1 is SGHTA and CDR2 is FQGTGA. V lost 5 bases and J lost 3, with 13 bases in between. CDR3 in amino acids: CASSATSGKETQYF. DNA of the CDR3: TGTGCCAGCAGCGCGACGTCCGGAAAAGAGACCCAGTACTTC.

V and J are TRBV7-9 and TRBJ1-2; D is unresolved. CDR3 length equals 13 residues. Trimming took off 3 bases at V and 2 bases at J, with 7 bases between the two ends. The germline CDR1 and CDR2 sequences are SEHNR and FQNEAQ (reference sequence). The CDR3 region is CASSFMENYGYTF. In DNA, the CDR3 is TGTGCCAGCAGCTTCATGGAAAACTATGGCTACACCTTC.

This clone was detected once. The V and J genes are TRBV7-8 and TRBJ2-1; 8 bases align to TRBD2. Per germline, CDR1 SGHVS and CDR2 FQNEAQ. The CDR3 is made up of 13 amino acids. Trimming at V came to 5 bases and at J to 9 bases, leaving 6 bases not matched to a gene. This CDR3 reads CASSPGGAGEQFF. CDR3 coding DNA: TGTGCCAGCAGCCCCGGGGGGGCCGGTGAGCAGTTCTTC.

The chain links TRBV9 to TRBJ2-7; TRBD2 matches at 10 bases. V lost 1 base, J lost 0 bases, and 7 bases stayed unmatched. The CDR3 extends over 17 amino acids. Germline CDR1 SGDLS, CDR2 YYNGEE. The CDR3 DNA is TGTGCCAGCAGCGTATCTCCCCTAGCGGGGGCCTCCTACGAGCAGTACTTC. Its protein product is CASSVSPLAGASYEQYF.

The V gene is TRBV25-1, the J gene TRBJ2-7, with TRBD2 matching over 8 bases. The CDR3 length is 13 residues. CDR1 is MGHDK, CDR2 SYGVNS, per germline. The ends lost 11 bases at V and 4 bases at J; junction bases unmatched: 10. CDR3 DNA: TGTGCCTCCGGGAGGGGGACGGAATACGAGCAGTACTTC. This encodes CASGRGTEYEQYF.

The sample holds a few counts of this clone. The V call is TRBV5-6, the J call TRBJ1-3; D gene ambiguous. The length of the CDR3 is 15 residues. Trimming took 4 bases from V and 4 from J, leaving 15 bases between them. Per germline, CDR1 SGHDT and CDR2 YYEEEE. CDR3 DNA: TGTGCCAGCAGCGCTCGGACTGCCTTCGGAAACACCATATATTTT. Residues: CASSARTAFGNTIYF.

The chain uses TRBV4-1 and TRBJ2-1; D not certain. V was cut by 6 bases and J by 6 bases, with 12 bases left in between. The V gene's germline CDR1 is MGHRA and CDR2 YSYEKL. The CDR3 is 13 amino acids. The CDR3 DNA sequence: TGCGCCAGCAGTTGGGGTCGTGCCAATGAGCAGTTCTTC. It translates to CASSWGRANEQFF.

V usage is TRBV7-3 and J usage is TRBJ1-2; 12 nucleotides align to TRBD1. CDR3 length: 13 amino acids. In germline, CDR1 is SGHTA, CDR2 FQGTGA. After removal of 5 bases from V and 8 bases from J, the junction contained 3 bases not matched to a gene. CDR3 loop: CASSRGQGAGYTF. The CDR3 nucleotides are TGTGCCAGCAGCAGGGGACAGGGGGCAGGCTACACCTTC.

This CDR3 reads CASRPGTVNTGELFF. As DNA, the CDR3 is TGTGCCAGCAGACCCGGGACGGTAAACACCGGGGAGCTGTTTTTT. The chain uses TRBV27 and TRBJ2-2; D possibly matches TRBD1 or TRBD2 (5 bases each). Trimming cost V 6 bases and J 2 bases, with 13 bases left between them. The CDR3 is made up of 15 amino acids. Germline V CDR1 and CDR2: MNHEY, SMNVEV (reference sequence).

J is TRBJ1-1 and V is TRBV19, with D uncertain. CDR3 length: 17 residues. CDR1 is LNHDA, CDR2 SQIVND, per germline (reference sequence). The V end lost 4 bases, the J end lost 0 bases, and 18 bases lay between the germline ends. The CDR3 loop reads CASSTRRSLSMNTEAFF. The CDR3 region has the DNA TGTGCCAGTAGTACTCGAAGGAGCTTGTCCATGAACACTGAAGCTTTCTTT.

The J gene is TRBJ1-2, the V gene TRBV19; D is possibly TRBD1 (5 bases). The CDR3 spans 16 residues. Trimming pared 0 bases from V and 4 bases from J, leaving 15 bases between. Germline CDR1 is LNHDA and CDR2 is SQIVND (reference sequence). CDR3 bases: TGTGCCAGTAGTATAGACCCGTCGACAGCCCGCTATGGCTACACCTTC. As protein: CASSIDPSTARYGYTF.

This chain joins TRBV12-3 or TRBV12-4 and TRBJ2-5, with D tentatively TRBD2 (6 bases). This CDR3 is built from 13 residues. Trimming took off 7 bases at V and 5 bases at J, with 14 bases between the two ends. DNA of the CDR3: TGTGCCAGCACTTCAGAACGGGGGGAGACCCAGTACTTC. Translated, it gives CASTSERGETQYF.

The chain links TRBV6-5 to TRBJ1-5; D gene unclear. CDR1 and CDR2 from the germline V gene are MNHEY and SVGAGI. The V gene lost 2 bases and the J gene lost 4 bases, with 6 bases spanning the gap. The CDR3 is 13 amino acids. The CDR3 nucleotides are TGTGCCAGCAGTTACAGGGAAAATCAGCCCCAGCATTTT. As protein: CASSYRENQPQHF.

V is TRBV7-8 and J is TRBJ1-2, with a tentative D call TRBD1 (5 bases). The length of the CDR3 is 15 residues. Germline V CDR1 and CDR2: SGHVS, FQNEAQ. Between the trimmed V and J ends, which lost 1 base and 3 bases, there was a span of 12 bases. The DNA of the CDR3 is TGTGCCAGCAGCTTAGGGGACGTCAGGCACTATGGCTACACCTTC. Its translation is CASSLGDVRHYGYTF.